These 5 T cell receptor beta chains were sequenced from one sample in a study of breast tumors, draining lymph nodes, adjacent tissues. One entry per CDR3 protein, called by TCRdb with MiXCR from the multiplex PCR reads. The sample lists approximately 37,000 distinct CDR3 sequences; 36% were seen once. The sample taken for sequencing was breast tumor tissue. Source of these receptors: a female donor with breast cancer. Some clones in this sample may be carry-over from other donors' samples.

Note on this clonotype: A read error may be the cause here, since a much bigger clone is one base away. This chain joins TRBV28 and TRBJ2-7; D possibly uses TRBD1 or TRBD2 (6 bases each). V gave up 10 bases and J gave up 4 bases, with 20 bases separating them. The CDR3 length is 14 residues. Germline CDR1 is MDHEN and CDR2 is SYDVKM. CDR3 loop: CANSIDGGGYEQYF. CDR3 coding DNA: TGTGCCAACAGCATTGACGGGGGCGGGTACGAGCAGTACTTC.

With respect to this clonotype: A read error is possible here, since a much larger clone lies one base away. The chain is built from TRBV19 and TRBJ1-2; 7 bases are shared with TRBD1. There are 16 residues in the CDR3. J was trimmed by 4 bases and V by 5 bases; bases with no gene match: 13. Germline CDR1 and CDR2: LNHDA and SQIVND (reference sequence). The CDR3 loop is CASSLSGQEYSYGYTF. For the CDR3, the DNA is TGTGCCAGTAGTCTCAGCGGACAGGAATATTCCTATGGCTACACCTTC. Full variable domain (missing parts from reference TRBV19 and TRBJ1-2): DGGITQSPKYLFRKEGQNVTLSCEQNLNHDAMYWYRQDPGQGLRLIYYSQIVNDFQKGDIAEGYSVSREKKESFPLTVTSAQKNPTAFYLCASSLSGQEYSYGYTFGSGTRLTVV.

Points on this clonotype: At one end, the junction sequence differs from germline, possibly due to a read error. The J gene is TRBJ2-1, the V gene TRBV6-1; D could derive from TRBD1 or TRBD2 (5 bases each). This CDR3 spans 15 amino acids. Germline CDR1 reads MNHNS; CDR2 reads SASEGT. The CDR3 nucleotides read TGTGCCGGCAGCCCAGGGACGCCTCTGTTACATGAGCAGTCCTTC. Amino acids: CAGSPGTPLLHEQSF.

The chain combines TRBV15 with TRBJ2-1, with 9 bases identical to TRBD2. The CDR3 totals 17 residues. The J segment lost 3 bases and the V segment lost 5 bases, leaving 11 bases of the junction unmatched. The germline V gene has CDR1 LNHNV and CDR2 YYDKDF (reference sequence). The CDR3 bases are TGTGCCACCAGCGGGGAGACTAGCGGAGGGGTCTACAATGAGCAGTTCTTC. Its translation is CATSGETSGGVYNEQFF.

This clonotype was counted ten times or more. V usage is TRBV5-1 and J usage is TRBJ2-7; unclear D gene. The CDR3 is 13 amino acids. V lost 0 bases to trimming and J lost 5 bases, with 9 bases between them. CDR1 is SGHRS, CDR2 YFSETQ, per germline. CDR3 in amino acids: CASSLVVGNEQYF. CDR3 bases: TGCGCCAGCAGCTTGGTTGTGGGGAACGAGCAGTACTTC.